These T cell receptor beta chains were read from a single sample in a study of blood T cell repertoires in COVID-19. The data were produced by immunoSEQ multiplex PCR, yet TCRdb's version contains in-frame clones alone and is incomplete. There are 30,000 to 45,000 clones in the sample; under 90% occur only once, and 9% to 13% lies in the top ten. What was sequenced was peripheral blood. The receptors derive from a man in his 70s with acute or convalescent COVID-19. Each CDR3 is given with its conserved first and last residue. A D gene is named only where the DNA matches it firmly. Clone size is given for some rows only: seen once, a few or many times, or a class if the clone is expanded.

abundance: -
j_gene: TRBJ1-3
d_gene: -
v_gene: TRBV6-5
CDR3nt: TGTGCCAGCAGTTACCACTCAGGGCCTGGAAACACCATATATTTT
CDR3aa: CASSYHSGPGNTIYF

abundance: -
j_gene: TRBJ2-3
d_gene: -
v_gene: TRBV3-1/TRBV3-2
CDR3nt: TGTGCCAGCAGCCACGGGAGAGGCGTAGGAGATACGCAGTATTTT
CDR3aa: CASSHGRGVGDTQYF

abundance: -
j_gene: TRBJ1-5
d_gene: -
v_gene: TRBV7-2
CDR3nt: TGTGCCAGCAGCATGGGGCCCCTACAGCCCCAGCATTTT
CDR3aa: CASSMGPLQPQHF

abundance: -
j_gene: TRBJ2-1
d_gene: TRBD2
v_gene: TRBV3-1/TRBV3-2
CDR3nt: TGTGCCAGCAGCCAAGATCTTTTAACTAGCGGGAGGGCCGGGCAGTTCTTC
CDR3aa: CASSQDLLTSGRAGQFF

abundance: -
j_gene: TRBJ2-7
d_gene: -
v_gene: TRBV5-1
CDR3nt: TGCGCCAGCAGCTTGGACGGAGCGCCTTCCTACGAGCAGTACTTC
CDR3aa: CASSLDGAPSYEQYF

abundance: -
j_gene: TRBJ2-1
d_gene: TRBD1
v_gene: TRBV27
CDR3nt: TGTGCCAGCAGTTTTCTCCCAGGGGGCCAATATGAGCAGTTCTTC
CDR3aa: CASSFLPGGQYEQFF

abundance: -
j_gene: TRBJ1-2
d_gene: TRBD1
v_gene: TRBV29-1
CDR3nt: TGCAGCGTTGAAGTCAGGGGGGGCTACACCTTC
CDR3aa: CSVEVRGGYTF

abundance: -
j_gene: TRBJ1-2
d_gene: TRBD1
v_gene: TRBV19
CDR3nt: TGTGCCAGTCAGACAGGGAATTACTATGGCTACACCTTC
CDR3aa: CASQTGNYYGYTF

abundance: once
j_gene: TRBJ1-1
d_gene: -
v_gene: TRBV28
CDR3nt: TGTGCCAGCAGTTTATTATCGGTTTTAGGGGGAGACACTGAAGCTTTCTTT
CDR3aa: CASSLLSVLGGDTEAFF

abundance: -
j_gene: TRBJ1-5
d_gene: -
v_gene: TRBV3-1/TRBV3-2
CDR3nt: TGTGCCAGCAGCCAAACAGGAAATCAGCCCCAGCATTTT
CDR3aa: CASSQTGNQPQHF

abundance: -
j_gene: TRBJ1-2
d_gene: -
v_gene: TRBV2
CDR3nt: TGTGCCAGCAGTGATAACCTAAACTATGGCTACACCTTC
CDR3aa: CASSDNLNYGYTF

abundance: -
j_gene: TRBJ2-3
d_gene: -
v_gene: TRBV11-2
CDR3nt: TGTGCCAGCAGTCCGGGACTCTCCACAGATACGCAGTATTTT
CDR3aa: CASSPGLSTDTQYF

abundance: -
j_gene: TRBJ1-3
d_gene: -
v_gene: TRBV28
CDR3nt: TGTGCCAGCAGATCTCAGGGCCCTGGAAACACCATATATTTT
CDR3aa: CASRSQGPGNTIYF

abundance: -
j_gene: TRBJ2-7
d_gene: TRBD2
v_gene: TRBV18
CDR3nt: TGTGCCAGCTCGCTCGGACTAGCGGGAGATGAGCAGTACTTC
CDR3aa: CASSLGLAGDEQYF

abundance: -
j_gene: TRBJ2-7
d_gene: -
v_gene: TRBV6-5
CDR3nt: TGTGCCACAGGGGACGACGAGCAGTACTTC
CDR3aa: CATGDDEQYF

abundance: -
j_gene: TRBJ1-4
d_gene: TRBD1
v_gene: TRBV4-3
CDR3nt: TGCGCCAGCAGCCAAGATCGACAGGGGAATGAAAAACTGTTTTTT
CDR3aa: CASSQDRQGNEKLFF

abundance: -
j_gene: TRBJ1-3
d_gene: -
v_gene: TRBV5-6
CDR3nt: TGTGCCAGCAGCCCGAGACAGAGCTCTGGAAACACCATATATTTT
CDR3aa: CASSPRQSSGNTIYF

abundance: -
j_gene: TRBJ1-5
d_gene: -
v_gene: TRBV5-5
CDR3nt: TGTGCCAGCAGCCCAGAGGGGGTTTCCCCTCAGCCCCAGCATTTT
CDR3aa: CASSPEGVSPQPQHF

abundance: -
j_gene: TRBJ1-3
d_gene: -
v_gene: TRBV4-2
CDR3nt: TGTGCCAGCAGCCAAGACAGGTACTCTGGAAACACCATATATTTT
CDR3aa: CASSQDRYSGNTIYF

abundance: once
j_gene: TRBJ1-3
d_gene: -
v_gene: TRBV28
CDR3nt: TGTGCCAGCAGCCCCCCGGCTGGAAACACCATATATTTT
CDR3aa: CASSPPAGNTIYF

abundance: -
j_gene: TRBJ2-6
d_gene: -
v_gene: TRBV18
CDR3nt: TGTGCCAGCTCCGTAGGGGCTTCTGGGGCCAACGTCCTGACTTTC
CDR3aa: CASSVGASGANVLTF

abundance: -
j_gene: TRBJ1-2
d_gene: -
v_gene: TRBV7-2
CDR3nt: TGTGCCAGCAGCTTTGAAGAGAACTATGGCTACACCTTC
CDR3aa: CASSFEENYGYTF

abundance: -
j_gene: TRBJ1-5
d_gene: TRBD1
v_gene: TRBV11-2
CDR3nt: TGTGCCAGCAGCGTCGTCGGGACAGGGGAAGAACAGCCCCAGCATTTT
CDR3aa: CASSVVGTGEEQPQHF

abundance: -
j_gene: TRBJ1-2
d_gene: TRBD1
v_gene: TRBV2
CDR3nt: TGTGCCAGCAGTGAAGGGAGACAGGGGGCACGCTACACCTTC
CDR3aa: CASSEGRQGARYTF

abundance: -
j_gene: TRBJ1-5
d_gene: -
v_gene: TRBV19
CDR3nt: TGTGCCAGTGGCAGGGGACGGTTAAATCAGCCCCAGCATTTT
CDR3aa: CASGRGRLNQPQHF

abundance: -
j_gene: TRBJ2-1
d_gene: TRBD2
v_gene: TRBV9
CDR3nt: TGTGCCAGCAGCGTAAGGAGCGGGAGTATCTACAATGAGCAGTTCTTC
CDR3aa: CASSVRSGSIYNEQFF

abundance: -
j_gene: TRBJ2-1
d_gene: -
v_gene: TRBV4-2
CDR3nt: TGTGCCAGCAGCCAAGAGCCATGGAGGACTTACAATGAGCAGTTCTTC
CDR3aa: CASSQEPWRTYNEQFF

abundance: -
j_gene: TRBJ2-7
d_gene: TRBD2
v_gene: TRBV9
CDR3nt: TGTGCCAGCAGCGTTAGCGGGAGTACGGGAGAGCAGTACTTC
CDR3aa: CASSVSGSTGEQYF

abundance: -
j_gene: TRBJ1-1
d_gene: TRBD1
v_gene: TRBV7-9
CDR3nt: TGTGCCAGCAGCCCCGGGACAGTAGAAGCTTTCTTT
CDR3aa: CASSPGTVEAFF

abundance: -
j_gene: TRBJ2-7
d_gene: TRBD2
v_gene: TRBV10-3
CDR3nt: TGTGCCATCAGTGAGTCTTGGACTAGCGGGAGGAGCTCCTACGAGCAGTACTTC
CDR3aa: CAISESWTSGRSSYEQYF

abundance: -
j_gene: TRBJ2-1
d_gene: TRBD2
v_gene: TRBV20-1
CDR3nt: TGCAGTGCTAGTAGCGGGACTTACAATGAGCAGTTCTTC
CDR3aa: CSASSGTYNEQFF

abundance: -
j_gene: TRBJ1-2
d_gene: TRBD1
v_gene: TRBV27
CDR3nt: TGTGCCAGCAGTTTCGCAGGGGGCGCGAATGGCTACACCTTC
CDR3aa: CASSFAGGANGYTF

abundance: -
j_gene: TRBJ2-7
d_gene: -
v_gene: TRBV7-2
CDR3nt: TGTGCCAGCAGCCCACACAGGGGGAGGGGGGAGCAGTACTTC
CDR3aa: CASSPHRGRGEQYF

abundance: -
j_gene: TRBJ1-1
d_gene: TRBD1
v_gene: TRBV2
CDR3nt: TGTGCCAGCAACTTGGTGACAGGGACTACTGAAGCTTTCTTT
CDR3aa: CASNLVTGTTEAFF

abundance: once
j_gene: TRBJ1-1
d_gene: -
v_gene: TRBV27
CDR3nt: TGTGCCAGCAGTTTAAGCGGCCGGGCTGAAGCTTTCTTT
CDR3aa: CASSLSGRAEAFF

abundance: -
j_gene: TRBJ2-6
d_gene: TRBD2
v_gene: TRBV7-3
CDR3nt: TGTGCCAGCTGGGGCGGGGGAAGCTCTGGGGCCAACGTCCTGACTTTC
CDR3aa: CASWGGGSSGANVLTF

abundance: -
j_gene: TRBJ1-1
d_gene: -
v_gene: TRBV10-3
CDR3nt: TGTGCCATCAGTGAGTCGGAGGGGATAGTGAACACTGAAGCTTTCTTT
CDR3aa: CAISESEGIVNTEAFF

abundance: -
j_gene: TRBJ2-5
d_gene: -
v_gene: TRBV18
CDR3nt: TGTGCCAGCTCACCTCAGGACCAAGAGACCCAGTACTTC
CDR3aa: CASSPQDQETQYF

abundance: -
j_gene: TRBJ2-3
d_gene: TRBD1
v_gene: TRBV7-2
CDR3nt: TGTGCCAGCAGCTTAGACATAGACAGGGGGACAGATACGCAGTATTTT
CDR3aa: CASSLDIDRGTDTQYF

abundance: -
j_gene: TRBJ2-1
d_gene: -
v_gene: TRBV7-2
CDR3nt: TGTGCCAGCAGCTCGAAGGCGGTGGATGAGCAGTTCTTC
CDR3aa: CASSSKAVDEQFF

abundance: -
j_gene: TRBJ1-1
d_gene: -
v_gene: TRBV13
CDR3nt: TGTGCCAGCAGCCGTCAGGCACGGAACACTGAAGCTTTCTTT
CDR3aa: CASSRQARNTEAFF

abundance: few
j_gene: TRBJ2-7
d_gene: -
v_gene: TRBV5-1
CDR3nt: TGCGCCAGCAGCTTGGTAGCTAGTTTAGGTTACGAGCAGTACTTC
CDR3aa: CASSLVASLGYEQYF

abundance: -
j_gene: TRBJ2-3
d_gene: TRBD2
v_gene: TRBV4-3
CDR3nt: TGCGCCAGCAGCCGCCTACTAGCGGGAGGCACAGATACGCAGTATTTT
CDR3aa: CASSRLLAGGTDTQYF

abundance: -
j_gene: TRBJ2-1
d_gene: TRBD1
v_gene: TRBV24-1
CDR3nt: TGTGCCACCAGTGGGACTCCGGGACAGAGTGAGCAGTTCTTC
CDR3aa: CATSGTPGQSEQFF

abundance: once
j_gene: TRBJ2-1
d_gene: TRBD2
v_gene: TRBV28
CDR3nt: TGTGCCAGCATCCGCGGGAGGGCGTACAATGAGCAGTTCTTC
CDR3aa: CASIRGRAYNEQFF

abundance: -
j_gene: TRBJ1-5
d_gene: TRBD1
v_gene: TRBV28
CDR3nt: TGTGCCAGCAGTTTGGCAGGGGGCCTCCATCAGCCCCAGCATTTT
CDR3aa: CASSLAGGLHQPQHF

abundance: -
j_gene: TRBJ1-1
d_gene: -
v_gene: TRBV19
CDR3nt: TGTGCCAGTAGTCCGGCAGTCGGCGGGACTGAAGCTTTCTTT
CDR3aa: CASSPAVGGTEAFF

abundance: -
j_gene: TRBJ2-3
d_gene: TRBD2
v_gene: TRBV6-2/TRBV6-3
CDR3nt: TGTGCCAGCAGTTGGGCTAGCGGCGATACGCAGTATTTT
CDR3aa: CASSWASGDTQYF

abundance: -
j_gene: TRBJ1-1
d_gene: TRBD1
v_gene: TRBV10-3
CDR3nt: TGTGCCATCAGACGGCAGGGGGCAAGTGACACTGAAGCTTTCTTT
CDR3aa: CAIRRQGASDTEAFF

abundance: -
j_gene: TRBJ1-6
d_gene: -
v_gene: TRBV2
CDR3nt: TGTGCCAGCGGGGGGGCATCCCTCAATTCACCCCTCCACTTT
CDR3aa: CASGGASLNSPLHF

abundance: -
j_gene: TRBJ1-5
d_gene: -
v_gene: TRBV25-1
CDR3nt: TGTGCCAGCAGTGAAGGGGGCAGGGGTGGTCAGCCCCAGCATTTT
CDR3aa: CASSEGGRGGQPQHF

abundance: -
j_gene: TRBJ2-2
d_gene: -
v_gene: TRBV4-3
CDR3nt: TGCGCCAGCAGCCAAGAGCAGCAGGCGACCCTGAACACCGGGGAGCTGTTTTTT
CDR3aa: CASSQEQQATLNTGELFF

abundance: -
j_gene: TRBJ1-5
d_gene: -
v_gene: TRBV6-4
CDR3nt: TGTGCCAGCAGTGACTCCACAGTGCAGGGACTCTCACTGTGTAGCAATCAGCCCCAGCATTTT
CDR3aa: CASSDSTVQGLSLCSNQPQHF

abundance: -
j_gene: TRBJ2-7
d_gene: TRBD1
v_gene: TRBV29-1
CDR3nt: TGCAGCGTTGAAGATCGGACAGGGACCTCCTACGAGCAGTACTTC
CDR3aa: CSVEDRTGTSYEQYF

abundance: -
j_gene: TRBJ1-3
d_gene: -
v_gene: TRBV9
CDR3nt: TGTGCCAGCAGCGTGGACCCGGGGGTTCGGACCATATATTTT
CDR3aa: CASSVDPGVRTIYF

abundance: -
j_gene: TRBJ1-1
d_gene: -
v_gene: TRBV7-2
CDR3nt: TGTGCCAGCAGCTTATCCGGGGGATTGAACACTGAAGCTTTCTTT
CDR3aa: CASSLSGGLNTEAFF

abundance: -
j_gene: TRBJ2-3
d_gene: -
v_gene: TRBV20-1
CDR3nt: TGCAGTGCTAGATTACTTGATACGCAGTATTTT
CDR3aa: CSARLLDTQYF

abundance: -
j_gene: TRBJ2-7
d_gene: TRBD1
v_gene: TRBV18
CDR3nt: TGTGCCAGCTCCTGGACAGGGGGCTATTACGAGCAGTACTTC
CDR3aa: CASSWTGGYYEQYF

abundance: -
j_gene: TRBJ1-2
d_gene: TRBD1
v_gene: TRBV5-1
CDR3nt: TGCGCCAGCAGCTTGGGTGGCGGGACAGGGATATGGTATGGCTACACCTTC
CDR3aa: CASSLGGGTGIWYGYTF

abundance: -
j_gene: TRBJ1-3
d_gene: -
v_gene: TRBV9
CDR3nt: TGTGCCAGCAGCGTACTGGGGGCGGGTGGAAACACCATATATTTT
CDR3aa: CASSVLGAGGNTIYF